Following are 16 T cell receptor beta chains from one sample sequenced in a study of CD8 T cells in Susac syndrome. RNA, at roughly 0.5 to 1 ug, was reverse transcribed with random hexamers. A single record per CDR3 protein comes from TCRdb applying MiXCR to the immunoSEQ multiplex PCR reads. Of fewer than 350,000 distinct CDR3 sequences in the sample, roughly 94% are singletons; the top ten hold roughly 0.07%. The sequenced sample was CD4+ T cells from PBMCs. The receptors come from a human donor with multiple sclerosis.

This clonotype was counted a single time. The chain uses TRBV29-1 and TRBJ2-1; perhaps TRBD2 as D (5 bases). CDR3 length: 14 residues. Trimming pared 1 base from V and 2 bases from J, leaving 9 bases between. Germline values: CDR1 SQVTM, CDR2 ANQGSEA. The chain's CDR3 is CSVEGGATYNEQFF. Here the CDR3 DNA reads TGCAGCGTTGAAGGGGGAGCCACCTACAATGAGCAGTTCTTC.

This rearrangement joins TRBV20-1 to TRBJ2-1, with 14 bases matching TRBD2. This CDR3 is built from 19 residues. Looked up from germline, CDR1 is DFQATT and CDR2 is SNEGSKA (reference sequence). V shed 5 bases, J shed 10 bases, and the junction held 22 bases outside the gene matches. CDR3 protein: CSAYRPGTSGSRRGNEQFF. Here the CDR3 DNA reads TGCAGTGCTTACCGTCCCGGGACTAGCGGGAGCAGAAGGGGCAACGAGCAGTTCTTC.

In DNA form, the CDR3 reads TGTGCCAGTAGCGGGCCTTGGGGAAATGAGCAGTTCTTC. Translated, it gives CASSGPWGNEQFF. V usage is TRBV19 and J usage is TRBJ2-1; D is unresolved. The CDR3 contains 13 residues. V shed 6 bases and J shed 7 bases, with 13 bases lying between them. Germline V gene lookup returns CDR1 LNHDA and CDR2 SQIVND (reference sequence).

This chain uses TRBV20-1 with TRBJ2-7; perhaps TRBD2 as D (7 bases). CDR1 DFQATT and CDR2 SNEGSKA come from the germline V gene (reference sequence). The CDR3 consists of 13 residues. With 0 bases removed from V and 3 bases from J, the gap between germline ends came to 9 bases. CDR3 coding DNA: TGCAGTGCTAGAGAGGGGGGGCTCTACGAGCAGTACTTC. This gives the protein CSAREGGLYEQYF.

This chain connects TRBV5-1 to TRBJ2-2; 8 bases agree with TRBD2. The CDR3 covers 17 residues. Germline values: CDR1 SGHRS, CDR2 YFSETQ. V dropped 4 bases and J dropped 0; count of bases not matched to a gene: 8. The CDR3 here is CASSAIPGLANTGELFF. The DNA of the CDR3 is TGCGCCAGCAGCGCGATTCCGGGACTAGCGAACACCGGGGAGCTGTTTTTT.

CDR3 in amino acids: CSVEGRYSYEQYF. The CDR3 DNA reads as TGCAGCGTTGAGGGACGGTACTCCTACGAGCAGTACTTC. The V and J genes are TRBV29-1 and TRBJ2-7; D may match TRBD1 or TRBD2 (5 bases each). This CDR3 has 13 amino acids. The V gene lost 3 bases and the J gene lost 0 bases, with 9 bases spanning the gap. Germline CDR1 reads SQVTM; CDR2 reads ANQGSEA.

The gene calls are TRBV7-9 and TRBJ2-1; D remains ambiguous. V was cut by 5 bases and J by 2 bases, with 13 bases left in between. CDR1 and CDR2 from the germline V gene are SEHNR and FQNEAQ (reference sequence). The CDR3 has 15 residues. CDR3 sequence (DNA): TGTGCCAGCAGCCGCGGACCGATCACCTACAATGAGCAGTTCTTC. This encodes CASSRGPITYNEQFF.

The rearrangement uses TRBV30 and TRBJ2-1, with 8 positions matching TRBD2. Germline CDR1 reads GTSNPN; CDR2 reads SVGIG (reference sequence). Trimming cost V 3 bases and J 7 bases; bases outside gene matches: 8. The CDR3 runs to 14 residues. In nucleotides, the CDR3 is TGTGCCTGGAGGAGAGCGGGAGAGGCGAATGAGCAGTTCTTC. It codes for CAWRRAGEANEQFF.

This rearrangement joins TRBV5-1 to TRBJ2-5; a weak D match, TRBD1 (5 bases). CDR3 size: 14 residues. Looked up from germline, CDR1 is SGHRS and CDR2 is YFSETQ. V lost 4 bases and J lost 2, with 12 bases in between. In DNA form, the CDR3 reads TGCGCCAGCAGCCGAGACAGCACTCAAGAGACCCAGTACTTC. It specifies CASSRDSTQETQYF.

The sample holds one count of this clonotype. The gene calls are TRBV2 and TRBJ2-1, with D possibly matching TRBD2 (6 bases). Germline-derived CDR1 and CDR2 are SNHLY and FYNNEI. This CDR3 is built from 17 residues. V shed 6 bases and J shed 8 bases, with 26 bases lying between them. The CDR3 DNA reads as TGTGCCAGCAGCCCCTTTGAGTGGGGAGCGGGTCTGGATGAGCAGTTCTTC. Encoded protein: CASSPFEWGAGLDEQFF. Supplemented by reference TRBV2 and TRBJ2-1, the full variable domain reads EPEVTQTPSHQVTQMGQEVILRCVPISNHLYFYWYRQILGQKVEFLVSFYNNEISEKSEIFDDQFSVERPDGSNFTLKIRSTKLEDSAMYFCASSPFEWGAGLDEQFFGPGTRLTVL.

The rearrangement uses TRBV4-3 and TRBJ1-5; D gene uncertain. Deletions cut 0 bases from V and 4 bases from J, with 10 bases between. Per germline, CDR1 LGHNA and CDR2 YSLEER. The CDR3 runs to 15 residues. CDR3 region: CASSQDFYKNQPQHF. CDR3 DNA: TGCGCCAGCAGCCAAGACTTTTACAAGAATCAGCCCCAGCATTTT.

The V call is TRBV7-2, the J call TRBJ2-7; TRBD2 agrees at 7 bases. J gave up 2 bases and V 0 bases, and 7 bases lay outside the gene matches. Germline V gene lookup returns CDR1 SGHTA and CDR2 FQGNSA. The CDR3 runs to 16 residues. CDR3 sequence reads: CASSLASGGKTYEQYF. Here the CDR3 DNA reads TGTGCCAGCAGCTTAGCGTCCGGGGGGAAGACCTACGAGCAGTACTTC.

With respect to this clonotype: The junction departs from germline at one end; a sequencing error may be responsible. V is TRBV7-7 and J is TRBJ2-1; unclear D gene. This CDR3 contains 14 residues. In germline, CDR1 is SSHAT, CDR2 FNYEAQ (reference sequence). The CDR3 here is CASSLATNTHEQFF. The CDR3 nucleotides read TGTGCTAGCAGCTTAGCCACTAATACCCATGAGCAGTTCTTC.

This chain connects TRBV7-8 to TRBJ2-3; 8 bases align to TRBD2. Per germline, CDR1 SGHVS and CDR2 FQNEAQ. The CDR3 length is 14 residues. Trimming removed 4 bases from V and 4 bases from J; junction bases left unmatched: 4. The CDR3 coding sequence is TGTGCCAGCAGCTCAAGCGGGAGAGCAGATACGCAGTATTTT. Translated, it gives CASSSSGRADTQYF.

The genes are TRBV5-1 and TRBJ2-5, with TRBD1 identical over 12 bases. The junction had 6 bases not matched to a gene; V was cut back by 5 bases and J by 4 bases. The V gene's germline CDR1 is SGHRS and CDR2 YFSETQ. The CDR3 runs 15 residues. CDR3 amino acids: CASSPGTGGGETQYF. CDR3 DNA sequence: TGCGCCAGCAGTCCCGGGACAGGGGGCGGAGAGACCCAGTACTTC.

The chain links TRBV29-1 to TRBJ1-5, with no clear D. The CDR3 extends over 13 amino acids. Germline V gives CDR1 SQVTM, CDR2 ANQGSEA. The V gene lost 8 bases and the J gene lost 2 bases, with 13 bases spanning the gap. The DNA for the CDR3 is TGCAGCTCCCCCTTGCCCGGCAATCAGCCCCAGCATTTT. It specifies CSSPLPGNQPQHF.